The source of this T cell receptor (beta chain) is a study of blood T cells in healthy people across ages (dated by TCRdb to between 2015 and 2016). Looking at the study overall: In model experiments, template switching captured about one uniquely barcoded TCR beta cDNA molecule for every two T cells. Age-related changes in TCR beta repertoire diversity were measured in the study by deep sequencing normalized with unique cDNA molecular identifiers. Four age groups were formed from the donors: young (average approximately 16 years), middle-aged (more than 35), aged (62) and long-lived (more than 75). Donors of different ages were randomly distributed across sequencing lanes to avoid experimental bias. Two additional independent replicas of 1 million unique cDNA reads from the same blood draw were analyzed for two donors (one aged 18 to 30 and one aged 80 or older).

Results and caveats for the whole study, not just this receptor: Bulk unsorted PBMC profiling prevented conclusive comparison of naive and antigen-experienced compartments. There was a strong correlation between observed TCR beta diversity and the percentage of naive T cells measured by flow cytometry. Compared with the aged group, more naive CD4+ T cells, fewer expanded clones and increased TCR diversity were shown by the long-lived group, suggesting age selection. Because the CMV infection status of the donors was unknown, age-related changes in expanded clonotypes may potentially have been confounded. Observed TCR beta diversity per million T cells fell roughly linearly with age, and a significant reduction was already apparent by age around 40. Estimates of total diversity based on one million sequenced T cells were regarded as lower bounds and as underestimates.

V lost 0 bases and J lost 3 bases, and the count of bases not matched to a germline gene is 4. From the cysteine up to the phenylalanine, the CDR3 has a length of 15 residues. CDR3 DNA is the only sequence kept; it has 45 bases, read in frame from the first base. Via the germline V gene, CDR1 is SQVTM and CDR2 ANQGSEA. Library prep was done by 5' RACE. The run used an Illumina HiSeq 2500. The second PCR ran for roughly 7 to 12 cycles and used a J-beta primer mix along with a sample-barcoded 5' primer. A unique molecular identifier was introduced onto each TCR beta cDNA molecule by a template-switch 5' adaptor carrying 12 random nucleotides. Each sample yielded at least 2.5 million CDR3-containing paired-end reads. The Mint cDNA synthesis kit, primed by a TRBC-specific oligonucleotide, was used to synthesize first-strand cDNA from all RNA. Following uracil-DNA glycosylase treatment, a first 18-cycle PCR with universal primers M1SS and BC2_uni_R was performed on all cDNA. The original pipeline was this. For normalization, 1 million high-quality reads, each with a distinct molecular identifier, were randomly selected from each sample. Instead of being binned into consensus sequences, reads that shared molecular identifiers were thrown out. MiTCR, with a Q25 quality threshold and the strictest error-elimination algorithm, was used for CDR3 identification, clonotype clustering and error correction. A nonparametric unseen species model with Euler transformation was used to estimate a lower bound on total TCR beta diversity. Starting from the raw public reads, TCRdb applied fastp trimming at Q25, assembled clones with MiXCR and retained in-frame beta chains. Every CDR3 protein is listed once, alongside the most common genes and DNA of its rows. The V and J calls reflect TCRdb's pipeline rather than the authors' work. In all, the sample holds 1.5 million to 2 million distinct CDR3 sequences, and approximately 30% of those were seen once. The ten largest account for roughly 8.2% of the sample.

The donors were 40 or so Caucasian individuals from Russia, aged about 6 to 100 years, who were systemically healthy. Each donor gave approximately 9.4 milliliters of peripheral blood, drawn into EDTA-treated Vacutainer tubes. Ficoll-Paque density-gradient centrifugation was used to isolate PBMCs, with at least 7 million obtained per sample. Trizol reagent was used to extract total RNA from the PBMCs, yielding at least 6 micrograms per sample. For every donor, flow cytometry on a PBMC aliquot measured the percentage of naive CD45RAhigh/CD27high T cells. Many counts were recorded for this clonotype. The antigen this receptor binds is unknown. No qualities accompany the bases; no much larger clone lies one base away.

The clonotype originates from a woman aged 30 to 39 in good health. Specimen: blood. The V gene is TRBV29-1 and the J gene is TRBJ2-7, and TRBD2 aligns with 11 junction nucleotides. CDR3 protein: CSVEDPTSGVYEQYF. The bases read TGCAGCGTTGAAGATCCGACTAGCGGGGTCTACGAGCAGTACTTC.